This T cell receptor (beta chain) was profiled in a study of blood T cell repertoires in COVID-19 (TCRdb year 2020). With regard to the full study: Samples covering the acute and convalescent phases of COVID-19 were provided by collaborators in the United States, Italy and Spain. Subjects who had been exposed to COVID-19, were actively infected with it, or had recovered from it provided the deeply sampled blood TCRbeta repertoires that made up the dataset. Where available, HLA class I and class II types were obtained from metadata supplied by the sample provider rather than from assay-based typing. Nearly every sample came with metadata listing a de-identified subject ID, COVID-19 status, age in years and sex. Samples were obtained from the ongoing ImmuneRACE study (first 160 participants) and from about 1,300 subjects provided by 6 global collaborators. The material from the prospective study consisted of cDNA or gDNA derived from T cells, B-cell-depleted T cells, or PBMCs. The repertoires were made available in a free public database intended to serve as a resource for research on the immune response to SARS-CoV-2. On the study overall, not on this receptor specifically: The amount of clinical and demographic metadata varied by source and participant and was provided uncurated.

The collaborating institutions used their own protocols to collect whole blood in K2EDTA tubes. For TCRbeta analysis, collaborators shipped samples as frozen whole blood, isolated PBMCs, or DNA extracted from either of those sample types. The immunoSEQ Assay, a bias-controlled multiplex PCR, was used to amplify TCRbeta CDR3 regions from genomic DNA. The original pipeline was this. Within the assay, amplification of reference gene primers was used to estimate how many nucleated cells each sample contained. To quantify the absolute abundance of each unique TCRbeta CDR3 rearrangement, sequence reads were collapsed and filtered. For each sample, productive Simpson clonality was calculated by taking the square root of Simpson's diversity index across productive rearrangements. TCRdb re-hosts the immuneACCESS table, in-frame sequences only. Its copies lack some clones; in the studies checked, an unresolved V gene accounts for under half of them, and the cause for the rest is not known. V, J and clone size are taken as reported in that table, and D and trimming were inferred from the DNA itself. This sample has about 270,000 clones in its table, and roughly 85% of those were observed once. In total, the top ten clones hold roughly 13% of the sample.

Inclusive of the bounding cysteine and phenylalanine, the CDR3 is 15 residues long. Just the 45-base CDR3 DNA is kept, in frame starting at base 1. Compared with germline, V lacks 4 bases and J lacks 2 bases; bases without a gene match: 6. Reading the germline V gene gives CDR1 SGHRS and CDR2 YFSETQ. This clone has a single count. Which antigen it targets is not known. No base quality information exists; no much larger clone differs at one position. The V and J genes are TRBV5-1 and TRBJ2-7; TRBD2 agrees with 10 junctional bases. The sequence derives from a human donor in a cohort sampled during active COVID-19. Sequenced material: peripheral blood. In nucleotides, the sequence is TGCGCCAGCAGCAAACTAGCGGGGCCTACCTACGAGCAGTACTTC. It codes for CASSKLAGPTYEQYF. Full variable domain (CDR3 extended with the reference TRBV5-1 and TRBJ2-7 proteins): KAGVTQTPRYLIKTRGQQVTLSCSPISGHRSVSWYQQTPGQGLQFLFEYFSETQRNKGNFPGRFSGRQFSNSRSEMNVSTLELGDSALYLCASSKLAGPTYEQYFGPGTRLTVT.